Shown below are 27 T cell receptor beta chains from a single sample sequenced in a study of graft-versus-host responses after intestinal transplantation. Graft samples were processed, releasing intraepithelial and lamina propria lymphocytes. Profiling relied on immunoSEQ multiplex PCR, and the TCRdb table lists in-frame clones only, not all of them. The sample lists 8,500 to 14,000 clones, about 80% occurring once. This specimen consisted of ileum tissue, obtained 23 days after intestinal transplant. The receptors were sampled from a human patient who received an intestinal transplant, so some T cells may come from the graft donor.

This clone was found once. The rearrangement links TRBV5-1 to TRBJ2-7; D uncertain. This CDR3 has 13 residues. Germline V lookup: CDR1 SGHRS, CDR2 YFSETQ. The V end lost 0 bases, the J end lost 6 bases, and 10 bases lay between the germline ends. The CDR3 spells CASSLASLREQYF. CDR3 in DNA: TGCGCCAGCAGCTTGGCATCGCTTCGCGAGCAGTACTTC.

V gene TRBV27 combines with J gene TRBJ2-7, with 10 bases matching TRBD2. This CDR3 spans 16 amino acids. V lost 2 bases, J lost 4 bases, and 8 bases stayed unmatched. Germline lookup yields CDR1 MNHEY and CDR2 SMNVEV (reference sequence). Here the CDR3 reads CASSLSLAGVVYEQYF. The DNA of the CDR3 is TGTGCCAGCAGTTTAAGTCTAGCGGGAGTAGTTTACGAGCAGTACTTC.

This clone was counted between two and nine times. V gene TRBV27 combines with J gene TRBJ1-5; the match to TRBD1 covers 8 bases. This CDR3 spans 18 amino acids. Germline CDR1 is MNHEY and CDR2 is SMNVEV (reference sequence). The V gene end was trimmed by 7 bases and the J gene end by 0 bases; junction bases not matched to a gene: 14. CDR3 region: CASTYPGDRRCSNQPQHF. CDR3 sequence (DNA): TGTGCCAGCACATACCCGGGGGACAGGAGATGTAGCAATCAGCCCCAGCATTTT.

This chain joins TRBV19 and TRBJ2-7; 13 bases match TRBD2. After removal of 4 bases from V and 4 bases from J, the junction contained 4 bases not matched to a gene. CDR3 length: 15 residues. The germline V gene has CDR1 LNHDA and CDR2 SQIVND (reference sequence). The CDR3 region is CASSTTTSGRYEQYF. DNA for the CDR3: TGTGCCAGTAGTACGACGACTAGCGGGAGGTACGAGCAGTACTTC.

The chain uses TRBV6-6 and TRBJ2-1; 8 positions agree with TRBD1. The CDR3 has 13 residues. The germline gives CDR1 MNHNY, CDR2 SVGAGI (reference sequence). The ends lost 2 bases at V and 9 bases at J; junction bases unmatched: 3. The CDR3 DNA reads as TGTGCCAGCAGTTACGCCGACAGGGGTGAGCAGTTCTTC. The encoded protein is CASSYADRGEQFF.

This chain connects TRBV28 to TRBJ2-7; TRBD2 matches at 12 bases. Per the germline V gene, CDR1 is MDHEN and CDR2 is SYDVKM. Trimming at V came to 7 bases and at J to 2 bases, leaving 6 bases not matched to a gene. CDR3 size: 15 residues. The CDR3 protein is CASTRTSGTTYEQYF. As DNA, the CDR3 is TGTGCCAGCACCCGGACTAGCGGGACAACCTACGAGCAGTACTTC.

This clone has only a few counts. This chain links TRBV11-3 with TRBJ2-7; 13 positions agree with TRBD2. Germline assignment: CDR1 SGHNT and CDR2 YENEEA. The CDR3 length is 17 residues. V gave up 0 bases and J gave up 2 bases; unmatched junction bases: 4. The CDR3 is CASSLDFGTSGTYEQYF. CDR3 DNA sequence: TGTGCCAGCAGCTTAGATTTTGGGACTAGCGGGACCTACGAGCAGTACTTC. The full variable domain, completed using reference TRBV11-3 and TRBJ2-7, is EAGVVQSPRYKIIEKKQPVAFWCNPISGHNTLYWYLQNLGQGPELLIRYENEEAVDDSQLPKDRFSAERLKGVDSTLKIQPAELGDSAVYLCASSLDFGTSGTYEQYFGPGTRLTVT.

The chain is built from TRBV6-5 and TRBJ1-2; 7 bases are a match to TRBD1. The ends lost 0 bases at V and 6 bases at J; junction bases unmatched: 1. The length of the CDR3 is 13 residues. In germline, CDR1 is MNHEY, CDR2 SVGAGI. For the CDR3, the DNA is TGTGCCAGCAGTTACTCAGGGGGCGATGGCTACACCTTC. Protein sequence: CASSYSGGDGYTF.

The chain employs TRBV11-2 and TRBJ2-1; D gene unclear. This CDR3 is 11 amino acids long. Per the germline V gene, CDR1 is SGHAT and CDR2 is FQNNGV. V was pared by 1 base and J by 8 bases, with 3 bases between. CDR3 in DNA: TGTGCCAGCAGCTTAGGGCATGAGCAGTTCTTC. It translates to CASSLGHEQFF.

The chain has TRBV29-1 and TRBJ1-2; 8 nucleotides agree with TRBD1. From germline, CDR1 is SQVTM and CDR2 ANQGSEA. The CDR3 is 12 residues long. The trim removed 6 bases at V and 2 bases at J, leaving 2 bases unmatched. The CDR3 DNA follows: TGCAGCGTGGGGACAGGCAACTATGGCTACACCTTC. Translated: CSVGTGNYGYTF.

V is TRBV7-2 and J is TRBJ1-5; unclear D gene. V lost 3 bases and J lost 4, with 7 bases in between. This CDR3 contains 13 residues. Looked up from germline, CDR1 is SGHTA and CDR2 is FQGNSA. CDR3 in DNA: TGTGCCAGCAGCTTGTCACGGAATCAGCCCCAGCATTTT. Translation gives CASSLSRNQPQHF.

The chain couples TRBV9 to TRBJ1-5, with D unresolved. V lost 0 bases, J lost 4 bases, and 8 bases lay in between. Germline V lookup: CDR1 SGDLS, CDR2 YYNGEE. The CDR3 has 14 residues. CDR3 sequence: CASSVEGGNQPQHF. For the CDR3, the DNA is TGTGCCAGCAGCGTAGAGGGAGGGAATCAGCCCCAGCATTTT.

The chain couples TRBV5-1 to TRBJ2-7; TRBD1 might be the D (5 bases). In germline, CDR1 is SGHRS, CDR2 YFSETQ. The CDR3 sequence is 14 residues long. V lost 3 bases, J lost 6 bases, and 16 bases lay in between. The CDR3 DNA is TGCGCCAGCAGCTCCCACGGGCAGGGCTTCGAGCAGTACTTC. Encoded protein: CASSSHGQGFEQYF.

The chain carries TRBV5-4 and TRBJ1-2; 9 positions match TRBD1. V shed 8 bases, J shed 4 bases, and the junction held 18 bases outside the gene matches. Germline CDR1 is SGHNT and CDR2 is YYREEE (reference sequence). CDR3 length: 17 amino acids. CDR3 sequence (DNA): TGTGCCAGTGCTTCCGGGACAGGGTACGCTATGGGCTATGGCTACACCTTC. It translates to CASASGTGYAMGYGYTF.

The DNA for the CDR3 is TGTGCCTGGAGTACTGGACAGGGGGAGACCCAGTACTTC. Its protein product is CAWSTGQGETQYF. The gene calls are TRBV30 and TRBJ2-5; 9 bases match TRBD1. V shed 2 bases, J shed 5 bases, and the junction held 3 bases outside the gene matches. Looked up from germline, CDR1 is GTSNPN and CDR2 is SVGIG (reference sequence). The CDR3 has 13 amino acids.

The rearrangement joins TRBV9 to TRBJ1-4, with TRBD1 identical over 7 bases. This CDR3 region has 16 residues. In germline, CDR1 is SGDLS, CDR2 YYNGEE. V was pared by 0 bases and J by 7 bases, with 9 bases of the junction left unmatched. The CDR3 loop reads CASSVEGGGGIEKLFF. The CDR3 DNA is TGTGCCAGCAGCGTAGAAGGAGGGGGCGGAATTGAAAAACTGTTTTTT.

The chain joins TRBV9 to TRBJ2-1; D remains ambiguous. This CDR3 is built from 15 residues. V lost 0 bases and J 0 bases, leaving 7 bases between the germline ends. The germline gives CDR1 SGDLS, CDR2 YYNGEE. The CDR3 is CASSVGGGSYNEQFF. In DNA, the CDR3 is TGTGCCAGCAGCGTAGGTGGTGGCTCCTACAATGAGCAGTTCTTC.

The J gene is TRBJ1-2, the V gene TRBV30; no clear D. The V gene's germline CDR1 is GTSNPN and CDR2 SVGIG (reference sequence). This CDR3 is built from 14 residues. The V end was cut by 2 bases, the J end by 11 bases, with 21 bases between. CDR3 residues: CAWSLTSLRDGYTF. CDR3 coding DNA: TGTGCCTGGAGTTTAACCTCGCTGCGAGACGGATACACCTTC.

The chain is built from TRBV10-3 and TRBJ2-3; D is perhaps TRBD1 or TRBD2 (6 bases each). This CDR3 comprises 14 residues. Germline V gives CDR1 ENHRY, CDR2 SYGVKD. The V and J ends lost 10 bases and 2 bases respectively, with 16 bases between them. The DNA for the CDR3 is TGTGCCACCTCAAACGGGGGCCCCACAGATACGCAGTATTTT. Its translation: CATSNGGPTDTQYF.

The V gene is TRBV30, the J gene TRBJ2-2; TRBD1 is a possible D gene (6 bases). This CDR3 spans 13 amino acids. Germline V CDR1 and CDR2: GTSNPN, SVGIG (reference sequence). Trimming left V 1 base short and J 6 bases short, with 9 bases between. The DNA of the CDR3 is TGTGCCTGGAGTGACAGGGTTGCCGGGGAGCTGTTTTTT. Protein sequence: CAWSDRVAGELFF.

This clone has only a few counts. CDR3 amino acids: CASSIFGDDYNEQFF. The CDR3 DNA is TGTGCCAGTAGTATCTTTGGGGACGACTACAATGAGCAGTTCTTC. The chain joins TRBV19 to TRBJ2-1, with D perhaps given as TRBD1 or TRBD2 (5 bases each). The CDR3 is 15 amino acids. V was pared by 3 bases and J by 3 bases, with 12 bases between. Germline-derived CDR1 and CDR2 are LNHDA and SQIVND (reference sequence). The variable domain in full, completed from reference TRBV19 and TRBJ2-1, reads DGGITQSPKYLFRKEGQNVTLSCEQNLNHDAMYWYRQDPGQGLRLIYYSQIVNDFQKGDIAEGYSVSREKKESFPLTVTSAQKNPTAFYLCASSIFGDDYNEQFFGPGTRLTVL.

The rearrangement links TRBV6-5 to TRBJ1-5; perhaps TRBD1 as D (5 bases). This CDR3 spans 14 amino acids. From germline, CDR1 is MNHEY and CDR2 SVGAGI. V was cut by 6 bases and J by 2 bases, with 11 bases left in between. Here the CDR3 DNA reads TGTGCCAGCAGCCACGAAGGGGGCAATCAGCCCCAGCATTTT. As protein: CASSHEGGNQPQHF.

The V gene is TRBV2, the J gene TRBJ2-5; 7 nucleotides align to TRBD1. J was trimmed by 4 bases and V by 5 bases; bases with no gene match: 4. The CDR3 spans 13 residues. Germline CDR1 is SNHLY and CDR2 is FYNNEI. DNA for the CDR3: TGTGCCAGCAGTTGGACAGGAAGAGAGACCCAGTACTTC. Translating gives CASSWTGRETQYF.

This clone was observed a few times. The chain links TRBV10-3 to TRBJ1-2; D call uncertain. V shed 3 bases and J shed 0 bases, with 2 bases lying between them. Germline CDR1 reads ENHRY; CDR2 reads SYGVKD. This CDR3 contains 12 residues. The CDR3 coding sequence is TGTGCCATCAGTGACACTAACTATGGCTACACCTTC. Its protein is CAISDTNYGYTF.

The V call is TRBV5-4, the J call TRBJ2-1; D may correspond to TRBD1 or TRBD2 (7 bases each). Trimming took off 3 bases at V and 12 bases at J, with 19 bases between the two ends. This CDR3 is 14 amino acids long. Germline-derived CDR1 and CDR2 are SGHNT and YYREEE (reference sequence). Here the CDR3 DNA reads TGTGCCAGCAGCTGGACAGGAGGGGGGGCTAGGCAGTTCTTC. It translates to CASSWTGGGARQFF.

CDR3: CASSLTQSGATGELFF. CDR3 coding DNA: TGTGCCAGCAGCCTCACGCAATCAGGGGCCACCGGGGAGCTGTTTTTT. The chain has TRBV11-3 and TRBJ2-2; D might be TRBD1 (6 bases). Germline V CDR1 and CDR2: SGHNT, YENEEA. V lost 5 bases to trimming and J lost 4 bases, with 17 bases between them. The CDR3 covers 16 residues.

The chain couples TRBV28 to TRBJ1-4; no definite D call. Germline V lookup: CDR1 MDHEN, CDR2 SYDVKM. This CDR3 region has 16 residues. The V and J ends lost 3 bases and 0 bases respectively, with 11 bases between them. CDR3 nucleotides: TGTGCCAGCAGTTTCGAGGGAATTGCAACTAATGAAAAACTGTTTTTT. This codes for CASSFEGIATNEKLFF.